The 7 T cell receptor beta chains in this list originate from one sample, sequenced in a study of T cell repertoires in cytomegalovirus infection. Via MiXCR, TCRdb re-called the reads, giving one row per CDR3 protein. The table has 200,000 to 250,000 distinct CDR3 sequences, roughly 22% seen once. The specimen sequenced was CD8+ T cells from PBMCs. The receptors shown here come from a human donor in good health (CMV status not recorded). Some clones in this sample may be carry-over from other donors' samples.

This clonotype has at least ten counts. The chain employs TRBV6-1 and TRBJ2-1; D may be TRBD2 (6 bases). Deletions cut 6 bases from V and 6 bases from J, with 9 bases between. Germline V CDR1 and CDR2: MNHNS, SASEGT. This CDR3 is 12 amino acids long. Here the CDR3 DNA reads TGTGCCAGCAGCCCCGGGGGCAATGAGCAGTTCTTC. Translating it yields CASSPGGNEQFF.

V usage is TRBV27 and J usage is TRBJ1-1; no clear D gene. Germline CDR1 MNHEY, CDR2 SMNVEV (reference sequence). Trimming left V 3 bases short and J 3 bases short, with 8 bases between. The CDR3 contains 13 residues. The CDR3 is CASSLWQDTEAFF. In DNA form, the CDR3 reads TGTGCCAGCAGTTTGTGGCAAGACACTGAAGCTTTCTTT.

This clonotype was detected many times. The genes are TRBV7-6 and TRBJ2-3; D might be TRBD1 (5 bases). Per the germline V gene, CDR1 is SGHVS and CDR2 is FNYEAQ. There are 15 residues in the CDR3. The V gene lost 8 bases and the J gene lost 0 bases, with 15 bases spanning the gap. As DNA, the CDR3 is TGTGCCAGCCGGACGGCAGGGCTGAGCACAGATACGCAGTATTTT. As protein: CASRTAGLSTDTQYF.

The chain recombines TRBV12-3 or TRBV12-4 with TRBJ2-2; D is possibly TRBD1 or TRBD2 (5 bases each). The CDR3 consists of 13 residues. The V and J ends lost 8 bases and 7 bases respectively, with 14 bases between them. CDR3 residues: CASGRGAVGELFF. The CDR3 DNA follows: TGTGCCAGCGGTCGAGGGGCGGTCGGGGAGCTGTTTTTT.

This clonotype was picked up many times. This chain connects TRBV4-1 to TRBJ1-1, with D perhaps TRBD1 (5 bases). CDR1 and CDR2 from the germline V gene are MGHRA and YSYEKL. The CDR3 loop spans 15 amino acids. V was trimmed by 1 base and J by 3 bases, leaving 12 bases between them. CDR3 protein: CASSQVLQGYTEAFF. The CDR3 nucleotides are TGCGCCAGCAGCCAAGTCCTTCAGGGCTACACTGAAGCTTTCTTT.

In its sample, this clonotype was seen a few times. This sequence joins TRBV6-5 and TRBJ2-2, with no clear D. The CDR3 length is 14 residues. The V gene's germline CDR1 is MNHEY and CDR2 SVGAGI. V dropped 5 bases and J dropped 6 bases, with 13 bases sitting between them. DNA for the CDR3: TGTGCCAGCAGTCCAACCAGCGAGCCCGGGGAGCTGTTTTTT. Translated: CASSPTSEPGELFF.

This clonotype was picked up many times. The V and J genes are TRBV4-1 and TRBJ2-1; the match to TRBD2 covers 8 bases. The CDR3 runs 23 residues. After removal of 0 bases from V and 3 bases from J, the junction contained 25 bases not matched to a gene. Germline V lookup: CDR1 MGHRA, CDR2 YSYEKL. In DNA form, the CDR3 reads TGCGCCAGCAGCCAAGAATACAAGGCTACCGCTTTAGCGGGGCTCTCGTTCTACAATGAGCAGTTCTTC. This encodes CASSQEYKATALAGLSFYNEQFF.